This T cell receptor (beta chain) appears in the sequencing data of a study of blood T cell repertoires in COVID-19. Study-wide context: Acute and convalescent COVID-19 samples came from the United States, Italy and Spain.

In the source study's methods: Amplification of reference gene primers provided the estimated nucleated cell counts. Repertoires were generated with immunoSEQ multiplex PCR, while TCRdb's copy carries only in-frame clones and drops some. Clone size and the V and J calls come from that table; the DNA yielded D and trimming. Among 89,000 or so clones listed, around 82% were seen once. Germline V gene sequence: CDR1 GTSNPN, CDR2 SVGIG (reference sequence). The V gene end was trimmed by 7 bases and the J gene end by 4 bases; junction bases not matched to a gene: 4. The CDR3 consists of 14 residues. The sequencing sample was made of peripheral blood. The TCR was taken from a human donor in a cohort sampled during active COVID-19. The rearrangement links TRBV30 to TRBJ2-3, with 14 bases identical to TRBD2. In DNA, the CDR3 is TGTGCCTCGACTAGCGGGAGGGCGGCAGATACGCAGTATTTT. This encodes CASTSGRAADTQYF.